This T cell receptor beta chain was sequenced in a study of PD-1 blockade in mismatch repair-deficient tumors. Sequenced by immunoSEQ multiplex PCR; TCRdb stores in-frame clones only, minus some. This sample has 35,000 to 40,000 clones, with about 85% found just once. The CDR3 is made up of 16 amino acids. The germline CDR1 and CDR2 sequences are SGHRS and YFSETQ. V lost 0 bases and J lost 6; bases outside the gene matches: 7. The clonotype was recovered from an adult with mismatch repair-deficient cancer. The sample in question was peripheral blood, obtained 4 weeks after starting pembrolizumab. The rearrangement links TRBV5-1 to TRBJ2-1; 9 nucleotides agree with TRBD2. The CDR3 protein is CASSLVRGRAFNEQFF. Here the CDR3 DNA reads TGCGCCAGCAGCTTGGTACGCGGGAGGGCCTTCAATGAGCAGTTCTTC.